The sequence of this TCR beta chain was determined in a study of blood T cell repertoires in COVID-19 (dated by TCRdb to 2019 to 2021). Regarding the complete study: Collaborator samples came from the United States, Italy and Spain and covered acute and convalescent phases of COVID-19. The material from the prospective study consisted of cDNA or gDNA derived from T cells, B-cell-depleted T cells, or PBMCs. Subjects who had been exposed to COVID-19, were actively infected with it, or had recovered from it provided the deeply sampled blood TCRbeta repertoires that made up the dataset. A freely available public database, intended as a resource for researchers studying the immune response to SARS-CoV-2, is where the repertoires were released. Samples were obtained from the ongoing ImmuneRACE study (first 160 participants) and from 1,254 subjects provided by 6 global collaborators. A de-identified subject ID, COVID-19 status, age in years and sex were almost always included in the sample metadata. Where HLA class I and class II types were available, the types were taken from metadata supplied by the sample provider, not from assay-based typing.

Including the terminal cysteine and phenylalanine, the CDR3 comprises 19 residues. Just the 57-base CDR3 DNA is kept, in frame starting at base 1. Looking up the germline V gene yields CDR1 SGHRS and CDR2 YFSETQ. At the junction V is shortened by 4 bases and J by 1 base, with 24 bases in between. Of note for this clone: What antigen it recognizes has not been identified. No clone much larger than this one lies a single base away; base qualities are absent.

The immunoSEQ Assay, a bias-controlled multiplex PCR, was used to amplify TCRbeta CDR3 regions from genomic DNA. Per the original workflow: Within the assay, amplification of reference gene primers was used to estimate how many nucleated cells each sample contained. Sequence reads were collapsed and filtered to measure the absolute abundance of every unique TCRbeta CDR3 rearrangement. For each sample, productive Simpson clonality was calculated as the square root of Simpson's diversity index over productive rearrangements. As stored in TCRdb, this immuneACCESS dataset retains in-frame rearrangements with V and J assigned. A fraction of the clones does not appear; measured against another copy, unresolved V genes explain less than half of the discrepancy, and the remainder lacks a known reason. V and J calls and clone size follow that table, whereas D and trimming were derived from the DNA. This sample lists some 150,000 clones; around 85% were detected once. The ten most abundant clones make up 2.4% of the sample.

Each collaborating institution followed its own protocols to collect whole blood in K2EDTA tubes. Collaborator samples were shipped for TCRbeta analysis as frozen whole blood, isolated PBMCs, or DNA extracted from either sample type. Overall study results and their limits: Clinical and demographic metadata were provided uncurated, with the amount varying by source and participant.

The specimen was peripheral blood. The chain is made from TRBV5-1 and TRBJ1-3; the D gene cannot be resolved reliably. This receptor was identified in a woman between 70 and 85 years old with acute or convalescent COVID-19. The DNA sequence follows: TGCGCCAGCAGCGCTCAAACAATAGGGCTACGGGGATCTGGAAACACCATATATTTT. Translated, this gives CASSAQTIGLRGSGNTIYF.